This T cell receptor (beta chain) was recovered during a study of beta chain features in type 1 diabetes. General study results and limits: Shorter TCRB CDR3s, moderately but significantly so, marked every one of the four CD4+ subsets in Type 1 diabetes patients.

With V trimmed by 2 bases and J by 7 bases, 3 bases remained unmatched. Germline V gene sequence: CDR1 KGHSH, CDR2 LQKENI. The CDR3 totals 13 residues. The isolated RNA, all of it, was reverse transcribed, so expressed TCRB transcripts were what got sequenced. Clones were sequenced by immunoSEQ multiplex PCR, and TCRdb holds only the in-frame ones, with some missing. The data show approximately 240,000 clones, more than 15% seen once. A word on this clone: Antigen: not known.

This TCR derives from a man aged 25-45 years with type 1 diabetes. The source material was naive CD4+ T cells from blood. The genes are TRBV18 and TRBJ1-1; 8 nucleotides align to TRBD1. CDR3 coding DNA: TGTGCCAGCTCACCAGGGACAGGTTATGAAGCTTTCTTT. Encoded protein: CASSPGTGYEAFF. Complete variable domain (other parts from reference TRBV18 and TRBJ1-1): NAGVMQNPRHLVRRRGQEARLRCSPMKGHSHVYWYRQLPEEGLKFMVYLQKENIIDESGMPKERFSAEFPKEGPSILRIQQVVRGDSAAYFCASSPGTGYEAFFGQGTRLTVV.